This TCR beta chain was recovered during a study of blood T cells in healthy people across ages. Findings and limits, study-wide: The study found more naive CD4+ cells and higher diversity in long-lived than aged donors. TCR beta diversity tracked closely with naive T cell percentage.

Whenever a sample was processed, at least 7 million PBMCs were isolated. For the second PCR, which ran for 7 to 11 cycles, a sample-barcoded 5' primer and a J-beta primer mix were used. TCRdb used MiXCR to reprocess the 5' RACE reads, holding one entry per CDR3 protein. The sample carries 600,000 to 1,000,000 distinct CDR3 sequences, 25% recorded once. Deletions cut 6 bases from V and 9 bases from J, with 27 bases between. Germline V gene data show CDR1 as DFQATT and CDR2 as SNEGSKA (reference sequence). The CDR3 is 16 amino acids. Of note for this clonotype: Its antigen remains unidentified.

This sample was shared with a second study, whose subject was T cells of mothers and their children. That source adds: Three healthy Caucasian mothers and their six children were the donors.

The clonotype comes from a boy between 5 and 17 years old in good health. Material for sequencing was blood. The gene calls are TRBV20-1 and TRBJ1-5; a possible D gene is TRBD1 (5 bases). CDR3 bases: TGCAGTGCCTATAGGGGTAAAGGGCAGGGTAAGCGGCCCCAGCATTTT. Amino acids: CSAYRGKGQGKRPQHF.